These T cell receptor beta chains were read from a single sample in a study of cytomegalovirus exposure and HLA in healthy donors. This table comes from immunoSEQ multiplex PCR, and its TCRdb copy is limited to in-frame clones, with some not included. The table shows over 150,000 clones, with approximately 70% occurring only once. The sequencing input was PBMCs. These receptors came from a woman under 40 in good health and CMV-seropositive. The CDR3 runs from the conserved cysteine through the conserved F or W. A D gene is named only where the DNA matches it firmly. Some rows have no size entry. The others give once, few or many, or a class for an expanded clone.

j_call: TRBJ1-1; clone_size: few; v_call: TRBV18; d_call: -; cdr3_aa: CASSPDLGTEAFF
j_call: TRBJ2-3; clone_size: -; v_call: TRBV28; d_call: -; cdr3_aa: CASSTDRLEDTQYF
j_call: TRBJ2-1; clone_size: -; v_call: TRBV7-7; d_call: TRBD2; cdr3_aa: CASSLAGGPDEQFF
j_call: TRBJ1-1; clone_size: -; v_call: TRBV27; d_call: TRBD1; cdr3_aa: CASRGQGARRNTEAFF
j_call: TRBJ1-1; clone_size: -; v_call: TRBV14; d_call: TRBD1; cdr3_aa: CASSPDRGRAEAFF
j_call: TRBJ2-3; clone_size: -; v_call: TRBV6-1; d_call: -; cdr3_aa: CASSDPLVTGNTQYF
j_call: TRBJ2-1; clone_size: -; v_call: TRBV7-2; d_call: -; cdr3_aa: CASSFRPGTGVAYNEQFF
j_call: TRBJ1-1; clone_size: -; v_call: TRBV11-2; d_call: -; cdr3_aa: CASSLDGNTEAFF
j_call: TRBJ2-7; clone_size: -; v_call: TRBV28; d_call: -; cdr3_aa: CASIHYMEGPGYEQYF
j_call: TRBJ2-2; clone_size: once; v_call: TRBV5-1; d_call: -; cdr3_aa: CASSLSGAGELFF
j_call: TRBJ2-2; clone_size: -; v_call: TRBV6-1; d_call: TRBD2; cdr3_aa: CASSEAAAGAGGRLGELFF
j_call: TRBJ2-7; clone_size: -; v_call: TRBV28; d_call: TRBD2; cdr3_aa: CASTSGSYEQYF
j_call: TRBJ1-2; clone_size: -; v_call: TRBV29-1; d_call: -; cdr3_aa: CSVVQGYGYTF
j_call: TRBJ1-1; clone_size: -; v_call: TRBV19; d_call: TRBD1; cdr3_aa: CASSIRGTGVNTEAFF
j_call: TRBJ2-7; clone_size: -; v_call: TRBV7-9; d_call: TRBD1; cdr3_aa: CASTGEGQGKNEQYF
j_call: TRBJ2-5; clone_size: once; v_call: TRBV4-1; d_call: TRBD1; cdr3_aa: CASSRDRGGGQETQYF
j_call: TRBJ2-7; clone_size: -; v_call: TRBV6-5; d_call: TRBD2; cdr3_aa: CASSYSGSGGLYEQYF
j_call: TRBJ2-2; clone_size: -; v_call: TRBV28; d_call: TRBD1; cdr3_aa: CASRTGGGELFF
j_call: TRBJ2-1; clone_size: once; v_call: TRBV7-8; d_call: TRBD2; cdr3_aa: CASSLALRETYNEQFF
j_call: TRBJ2-2; clone_size: -; v_call: TRBV4-1; d_call: TRBD2; cdr3_aa: CASSQGLAVNTGELFF
j_call: TRBJ2-1; clone_size: few; v_call: TRBV4-1; d_call: TRBD2; cdr3_aa: CASSLLAEQFF
j_call: TRBJ1-3; clone_size: few; v_call: TRBV10-3; d_call: -; cdr3_aa: CAIRSGSGNTIYF
j_call: TRBJ1-2; clone_size: few; v_call: TRBV6-5; d_call: -; cdr3_aa: CASSGIGGAVQGYTF
j_call: TRBJ2-7; clone_size: -; v_call: TRBV11-2; d_call: -; cdr3_aa: CASSFLGSLSRDEQYF
j_call: TRBJ2-1; clone_size: once; v_call: TRBV11-2; d_call: -; cdr3_aa: CASSLATIAGDEQFF
j_call: TRBJ2-3; clone_size: -; v_call: TRBV29-1; d_call: TRBD2; cdr3_aa: CSVGGRATDTQYF
j_call: TRBJ1-1; clone_size: -; v_call: TRBV7-2; d_call: TRBD1; cdr3_aa: CASSLVGGTGGSAEAFF
j_call: TRBJ2-3; clone_size: -; v_call: TRBV27; d_call: -; cdr3_aa: CASSLETSTDTQYF
j_call: TRBJ1-4; clone_size: -; v_call: TRBV9; d_call: -; cdr3_aa: CASSVGGLEEKLFF
j_call: TRBJ2-7; clone_size: -; v_call: TRBV10-3; d_call: TRBD2; cdr3_aa: CAISPGLAEPSIVDEQYF
j_call: TRBJ2-3; clone_size: -; v_call: TRBV28; d_call: TRBD1; cdr3_aa: CASSLGQKMDTQYF
j_call: TRBJ2-7; clone_size: -; v_call: TRBV28; d_call: TRBD1; cdr3_aa: CASSFSLSRRDRFYEQYF
j_call: TRBJ2-1; clone_size: -; v_call: TRBV5-6; d_call: TRBD1; cdr3_aa: CASSDDRVNNEQFF
j_call: TRBJ1-6; clone_size: -; v_call: TRBV5-5; d_call: -; cdr3_aa: CASSLGAGNSPLHF
j_call: TRBJ2-5; clone_size: once; v_call: TRBV28; d_call: TRBD2; cdr3_aa: CASSPGLAGQETQYF
j_call: TRBJ2-7; clone_size: -; v_call: TRBV27; d_call: TRBD2; cdr3_aa: CASSLKPHPSGSSKEQYF
j_call: TRBJ1-5; clone_size: -; v_call: TRBV19; d_call: -; cdr3_aa: CASSIDRGRGNQPQHF
j_call: TRBJ2-7; clone_size: -; v_call: TRBV5-1; d_call: -; cdr3_aa: CASSLGGASSYEQYF
j_call: TRBJ2-1; clone_size: -; v_call: TRBV27; d_call: TRBD1; cdr3_aa: CTDRGMESGSSYNEQFF
j_call: TRBJ2-3; clone_size: -; v_call: TRBV13; d_call: TRBD1; cdr3_aa: CASSLVGGRGRRDTQYF
j_call: -; clone_size: -; v_call: TRBV5-1; d_call: TRBD2; cdr3_aa: CASSFARTGGEQFF
j_call: TRBJ1-2; clone_size: -; v_call: TRBV14; d_call: -; cdr3_aa: CASSPSDRTTYGYTF
j_call: TRBJ2-7; clone_size: -; v_call: TRBV12-5; d_call: TRBD2; cdr3_aa: CASGFWIAGPDDF
j_call: TRBJ2-7; clone_size: -; v_call: TRBV7-9; d_call: -; cdr3_aa: CASTQGVTAYGEQYF
j_call: TRBJ1-1; clone_size: few; v_call: TRBV6-6; d_call: -; cdr3_aa: CASSRRRGTEAFF
j_call: TRBJ2-3; clone_size: -; v_call: TRBV28; d_call: -; cdr3_aa: CASSDILDTQYF
j_call: TRBJ2-7; clone_size: -; v_call: TRBV28; d_call: -; cdr3_aa: CASSLAGTAVSYEQYF
j_call: TRBJ2-7; clone_size: -; v_call: TRBV20-1; d_call: TRBD1; cdr3_aa: CSARWDRGSYF
j_call: TRBJ1-2; clone_size: once; v_call: TRBV28; d_call: TRBD1; cdr3_aa: CASSSGRGQYGYTF
j_call: TRBJ2-2; clone_size: -; v_call: TRBV6-5; d_call: -; cdr3_aa: CASSYLVHSNTGELFF
j_call: TRBJ2-7; clone_size: -; v_call: TRBV7-9; d_call: TRBD1; cdr3_aa: CASSRQGGLSYEQYF
j_call: TRBJ2-3; clone_size: -; v_call: TRBV7-6; d_call: TRBD2; cdr3_aa: CASSLTSGRIDTQYF
j_call: TRBJ1-1; clone_size: -; v_call: TRBV19; d_call: -; cdr3_aa: CASSMGQNTEAFF
j_call: TRBJ2-5; clone_size: once; v_call: TRBV27; d_call: -; cdr3_aa: CASSPDTAHQETQYF